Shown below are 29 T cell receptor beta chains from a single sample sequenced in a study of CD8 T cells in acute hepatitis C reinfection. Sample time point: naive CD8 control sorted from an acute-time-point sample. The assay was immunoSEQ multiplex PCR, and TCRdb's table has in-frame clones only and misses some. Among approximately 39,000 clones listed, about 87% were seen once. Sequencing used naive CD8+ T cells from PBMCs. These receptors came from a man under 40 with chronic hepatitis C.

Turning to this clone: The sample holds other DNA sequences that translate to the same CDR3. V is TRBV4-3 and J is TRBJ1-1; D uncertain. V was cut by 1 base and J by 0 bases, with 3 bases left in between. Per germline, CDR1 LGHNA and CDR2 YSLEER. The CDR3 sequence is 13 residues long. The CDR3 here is CASSQVLNTEAFF. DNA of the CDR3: TGCGCCAGCAGCCAAGTCCTGAACACTGAAGCTTTCTTT.

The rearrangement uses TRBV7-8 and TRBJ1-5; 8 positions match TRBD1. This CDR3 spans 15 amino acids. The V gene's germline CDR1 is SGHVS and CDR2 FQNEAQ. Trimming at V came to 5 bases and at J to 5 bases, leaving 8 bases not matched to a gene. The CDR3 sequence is CASSPRTGPDQPQHF. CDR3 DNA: TGTGCCAGCAGCCCGAGGACAGGGCCGGATCAGCCCCAGCATTTT.

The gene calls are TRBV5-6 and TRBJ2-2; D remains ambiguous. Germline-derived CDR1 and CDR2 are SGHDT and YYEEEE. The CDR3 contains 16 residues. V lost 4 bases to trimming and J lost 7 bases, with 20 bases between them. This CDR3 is CASSPSGSYGYGELFF. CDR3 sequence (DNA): TGTGCCAGCAGCCCATCCGGGTCCTACGGTTACGGGGAGCTGTTTTTT.

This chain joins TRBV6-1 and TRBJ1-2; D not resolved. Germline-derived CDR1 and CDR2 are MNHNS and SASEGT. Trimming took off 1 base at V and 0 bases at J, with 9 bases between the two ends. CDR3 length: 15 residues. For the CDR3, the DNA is TGTGCCAGCAGTGAAGAAGCCAGTCCTAACTATGGCTACACCTTC. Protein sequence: CASSEEASPNYGYTF.

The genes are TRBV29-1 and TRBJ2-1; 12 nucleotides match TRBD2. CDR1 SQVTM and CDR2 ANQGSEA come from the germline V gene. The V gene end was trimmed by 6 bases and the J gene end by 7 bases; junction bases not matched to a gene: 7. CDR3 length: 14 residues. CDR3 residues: CSVLLAGGRNEQFF. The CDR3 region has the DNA TGCAGCGTCCTACTAGCGGGAGGTCGTAATGAGCAGTTCTTC.

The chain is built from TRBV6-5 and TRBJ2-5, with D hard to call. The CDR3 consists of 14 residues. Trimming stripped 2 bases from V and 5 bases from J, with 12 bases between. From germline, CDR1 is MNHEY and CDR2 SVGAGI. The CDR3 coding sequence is TGTGCCAGCAGTTACGGCCCCCTCGGGGAGACCCAGTACTTC. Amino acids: CASSYGPLGETQYF.

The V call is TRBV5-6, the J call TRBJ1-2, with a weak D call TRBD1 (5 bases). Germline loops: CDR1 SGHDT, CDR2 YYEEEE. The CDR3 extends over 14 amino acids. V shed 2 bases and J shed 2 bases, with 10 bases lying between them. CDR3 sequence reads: CASSLLRVNYGYTF. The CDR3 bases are TGTGCCAGCAGCTTACTCAGGGTAAACTATGGCTACACCTTC.

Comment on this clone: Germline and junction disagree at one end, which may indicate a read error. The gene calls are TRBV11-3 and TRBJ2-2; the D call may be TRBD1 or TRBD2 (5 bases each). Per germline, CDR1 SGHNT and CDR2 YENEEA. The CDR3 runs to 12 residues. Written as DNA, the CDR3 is TGTGCCAGCAGCTTTAATCGAGGGGAGCCGTTTTTT. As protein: CASSFNRGEPFF.

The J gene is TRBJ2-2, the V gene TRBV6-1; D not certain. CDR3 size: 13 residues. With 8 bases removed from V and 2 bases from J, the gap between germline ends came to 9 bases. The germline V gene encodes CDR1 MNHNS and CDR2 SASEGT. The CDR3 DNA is TGTGCCAGCTCTGGGTTAAACACCGGGGAGCTGTTTTTT. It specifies CASSGLNTGELFF.

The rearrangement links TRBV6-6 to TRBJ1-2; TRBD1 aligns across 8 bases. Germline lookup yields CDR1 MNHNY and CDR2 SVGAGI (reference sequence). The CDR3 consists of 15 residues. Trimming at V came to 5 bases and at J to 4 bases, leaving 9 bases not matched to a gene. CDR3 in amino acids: CASSTSDRAVYGYTF. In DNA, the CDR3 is TGTGCCAGCAGTACCTCGGACAGGGCAGTCTATGGCTACACCTTC.

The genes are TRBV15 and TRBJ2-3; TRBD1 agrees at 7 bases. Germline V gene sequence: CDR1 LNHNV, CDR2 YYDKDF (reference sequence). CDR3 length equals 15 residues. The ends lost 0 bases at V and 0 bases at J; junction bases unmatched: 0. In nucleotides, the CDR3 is TGTGCCACCAGCAGAGAGGGACAGAGCACAGATACGCAGTATTTT. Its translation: CATSREGQSTDTQYF. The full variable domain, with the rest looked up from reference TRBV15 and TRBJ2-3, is DAMVIQNPRYQVTQFGKPVTLSCSQTLNHNVMYWYQQKSSQAPKLLFHYYDKDFNNEADTPDNFQSRRPNTSFCFLDIRSPGLGDTAMYLCATSREGQSTDTQYFGPGTRLTVL.

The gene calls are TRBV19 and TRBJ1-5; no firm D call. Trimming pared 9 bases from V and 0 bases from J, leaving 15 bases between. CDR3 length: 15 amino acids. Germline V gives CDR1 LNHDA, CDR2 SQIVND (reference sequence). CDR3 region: CASLAASFSNQPQHF. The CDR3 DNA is TGTGCCAGCTTGGCAGCGTCCTTTAGCAATCAGCCCCAGCATTTT.

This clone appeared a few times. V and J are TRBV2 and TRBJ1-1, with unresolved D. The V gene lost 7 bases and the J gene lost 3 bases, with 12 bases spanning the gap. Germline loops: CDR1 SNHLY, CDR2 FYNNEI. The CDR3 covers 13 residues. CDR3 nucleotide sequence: TGTGCCAGCATGGTTCGTTTGGACACTGAAGCTTTCTTT. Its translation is CASMVRLDTEAFF.

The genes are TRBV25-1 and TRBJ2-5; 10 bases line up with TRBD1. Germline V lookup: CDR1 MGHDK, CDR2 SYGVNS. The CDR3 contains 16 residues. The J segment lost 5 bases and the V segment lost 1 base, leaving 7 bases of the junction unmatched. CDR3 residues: CASSESPTGGRETQYF. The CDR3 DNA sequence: TGTGCCAGCAGTGAATCACCGACAGGGGGCCGGGAGACCCAGTACTTC.

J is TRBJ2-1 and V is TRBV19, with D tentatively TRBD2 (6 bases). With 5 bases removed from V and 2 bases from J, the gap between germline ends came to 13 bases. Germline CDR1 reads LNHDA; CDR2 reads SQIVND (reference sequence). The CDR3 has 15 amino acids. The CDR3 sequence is CASSWGSGTYNEQFF. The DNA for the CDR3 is TGTGCCAGTAGTTGGGGTAGCGGAACCTACAATGAGCAGTTCTTC.

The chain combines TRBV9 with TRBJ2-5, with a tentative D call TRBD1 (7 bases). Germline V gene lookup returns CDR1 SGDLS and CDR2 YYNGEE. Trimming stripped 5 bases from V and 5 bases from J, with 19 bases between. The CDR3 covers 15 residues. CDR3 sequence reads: CASSSPGQEGETQYF. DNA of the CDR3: TGTGCCAGCAGTTCCCCTGGACAGGAGGGGGAGACCCAGTACTTC.

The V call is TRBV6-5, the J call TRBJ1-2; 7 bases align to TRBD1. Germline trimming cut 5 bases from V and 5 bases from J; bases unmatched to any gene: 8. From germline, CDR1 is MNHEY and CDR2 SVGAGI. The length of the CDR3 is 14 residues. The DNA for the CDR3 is TGTGCCAGCAGTAAGCTGACAGGGACATATGGCTACACCTTC. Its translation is CASSKLTGTYGYTF.

CDR3 amino acids: CASSQAGGTGGYEQYF. The CDR3 coding sequence is TGTGCCAGCAGCCAAGCGGGTGGGACAGGGGGTTACGAGCAGTACTTC. This rearrangement joins TRBV4-2 to TRBJ2-7, with 11 nucleotides matching TRBD1. In germline, CDR1 is LGHNA, CDR2 YNFKEQ. This CDR3 spans 16 amino acids. The junction had 6 bases not matched to a gene; V was cut back by 1 base and J by 4 bases.

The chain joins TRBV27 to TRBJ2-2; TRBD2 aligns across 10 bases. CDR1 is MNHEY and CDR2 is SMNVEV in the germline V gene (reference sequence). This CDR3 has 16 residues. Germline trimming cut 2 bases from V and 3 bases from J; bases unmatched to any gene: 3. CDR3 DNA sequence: TGTGCCAGCAGTTTACTAGCGGGGGACGACACCGGGGAGCTGTTTTTT. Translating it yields CASSLLAGDDTGELFF.

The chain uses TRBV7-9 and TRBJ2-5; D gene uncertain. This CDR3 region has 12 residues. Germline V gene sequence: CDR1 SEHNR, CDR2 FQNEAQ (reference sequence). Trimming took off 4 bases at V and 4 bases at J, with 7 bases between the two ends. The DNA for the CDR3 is TGTGCCAGCAGCTCTGGCCGAGAGACCCAGTACTTC. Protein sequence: CASSSGRETQYF.

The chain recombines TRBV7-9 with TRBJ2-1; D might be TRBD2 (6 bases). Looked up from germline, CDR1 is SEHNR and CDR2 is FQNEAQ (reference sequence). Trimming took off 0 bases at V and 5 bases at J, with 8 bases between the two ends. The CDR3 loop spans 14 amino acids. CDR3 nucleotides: TGTGCCAGCAGCTTAGCTGGCGGGAACAATGAGCAGTTCTTC. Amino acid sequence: CASSLAGGNNEQFF.

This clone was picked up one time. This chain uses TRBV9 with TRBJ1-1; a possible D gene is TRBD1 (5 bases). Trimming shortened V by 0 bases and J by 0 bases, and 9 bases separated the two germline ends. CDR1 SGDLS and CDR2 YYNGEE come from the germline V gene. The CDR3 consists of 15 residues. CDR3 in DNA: TGTGCCAGCAGCGTAGATGGGGGTCTGAACACTGAAGCTTTCTTT. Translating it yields CASSVDGGLNTEAFF.

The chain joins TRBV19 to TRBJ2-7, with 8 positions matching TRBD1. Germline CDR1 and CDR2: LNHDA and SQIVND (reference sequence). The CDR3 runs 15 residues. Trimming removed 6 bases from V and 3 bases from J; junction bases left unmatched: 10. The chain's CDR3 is CASSPGQGGRYEQYF. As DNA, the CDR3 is TGTGCCAGTAGCCCCGGACAGGGAGGACGCTACGAGCAGTACTTC.

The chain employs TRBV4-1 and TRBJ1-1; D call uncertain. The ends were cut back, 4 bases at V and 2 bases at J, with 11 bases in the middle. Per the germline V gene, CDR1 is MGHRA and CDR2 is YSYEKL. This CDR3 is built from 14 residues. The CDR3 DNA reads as TGCGCCAGCAGCCCCCATATCGATAACACTGAAGCTTTCTTT. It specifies CASSPHIDNTEAFF.

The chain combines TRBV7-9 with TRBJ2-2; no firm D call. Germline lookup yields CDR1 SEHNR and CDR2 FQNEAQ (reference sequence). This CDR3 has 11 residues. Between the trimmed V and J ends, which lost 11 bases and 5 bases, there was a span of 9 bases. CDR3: CASRATGELFF. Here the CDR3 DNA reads TGTGCCTCCCGGGCAACCGGGGAGCTGTTTTTT.

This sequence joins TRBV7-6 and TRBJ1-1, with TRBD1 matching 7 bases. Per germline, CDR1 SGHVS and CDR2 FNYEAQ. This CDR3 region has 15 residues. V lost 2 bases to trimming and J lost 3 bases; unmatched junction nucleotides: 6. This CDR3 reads CASSLIDREDTEAFF. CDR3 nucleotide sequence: TGTGCCAGCAGCTTAATCGACAGGGAGGACACTGAAGCTTTCTTT.

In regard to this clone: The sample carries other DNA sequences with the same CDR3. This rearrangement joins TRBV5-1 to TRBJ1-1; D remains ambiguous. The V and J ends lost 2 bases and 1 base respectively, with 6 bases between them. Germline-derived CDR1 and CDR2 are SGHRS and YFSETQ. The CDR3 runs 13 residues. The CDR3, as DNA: TGCGCCAGCAGCTTAGGAGGGAACACTGAAGCTTTCTTT. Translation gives CASSLGGNTEAFF.

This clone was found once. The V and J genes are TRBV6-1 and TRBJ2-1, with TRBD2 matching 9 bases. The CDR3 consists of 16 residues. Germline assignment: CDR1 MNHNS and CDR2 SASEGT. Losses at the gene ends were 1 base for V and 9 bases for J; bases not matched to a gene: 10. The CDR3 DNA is TGTGCCAGCAGTGAAGAAATAGCGGGAGTAATTGGTGAGCAGTTCTTC. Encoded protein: CASSEEIAGVIGEQFF.

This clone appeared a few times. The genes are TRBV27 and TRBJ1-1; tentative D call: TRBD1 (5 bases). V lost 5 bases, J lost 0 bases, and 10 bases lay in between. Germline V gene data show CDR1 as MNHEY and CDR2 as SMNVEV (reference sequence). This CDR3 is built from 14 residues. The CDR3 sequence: CASSIQALNTEAFF. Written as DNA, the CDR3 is TGTGCCAGCAGTATACAGGCCCTGAACACTGAAGCTTTCTTT.